These 3 T cell receptor beta chains originate from one sample sequenced in a study of blood T cell repertoires in COVID-19. TCRdb's table, derived via immunoSEQ multiplex PCR, lists solely in-frame clones and lacks some. The profile shows around 250,000 clones, over 75% of them singletons. Sequencing was done on a sample of peripheral blood. These receptors were obtained from a human donor in a cohort sampled during active COVID-19.

The J gene is TRBJ1-5, the V gene TRBV5-4, with D tentatively TRBD1 (5 bases). The CDR3 extends over 15 amino acids. Trimming shortened V by 2 bases and J by 4 bases, and 13 bases separated the two germline ends. Germline assignment: CDR1 SGHNT and CDR2 YYREEE (reference sequence). The CDR3 DNA reads as TGTGCCAGCAGCTTTGGTGTAGGGGAAAATCAGCCCCAGCATTTT. The encoded protein is CASSFGVGENQPQHF.

V and J are TRBV10-2 and TRBJ2-5; the match to TRBD2 covers 8 bases. Germline values: CDR1 WSHSY, CDR2 SAAADI. The trim removed 3 bases at V and 0 bases at J, leaving 6 bases unmatched. The CDR3 totals 16 residues. CDR3 sequence (DNA): TGCGCCAGCAGTGAAGCTGCGGGGGGTTACCAAGAGACCCAGTACTTC. This translates into CASSEAAGGYQETQYF.

The chain joins TRBV19 to TRBJ1-4, with unresolved D. The CDR3 contains 13 residues. Trimming removed 3 bases at V and 5 bases at J, with 7 bases between. The germline V gene has CDR1 LNHDA and CDR2 SQIVND (reference sequence). The CDR3 nucleotides are TGTGCCAGTAGTATGGGCCGGAATGAAAAACTGTTTTTT. This gives the protein CASSMGRNEKLFF. Drawing the rest from reference TRBV19 and TRBJ1-4, the complete variable domain is DGGITQSPKYLFRKEGQNVTLSCEQNLNHDAMYWYRQDPGQGLRLIYYSQIVNDFQKGDIAEGYSVSREKKESFPLTVTSAQKNPTAFYLCASSMGRNEKLFFGSGTQLSVL.